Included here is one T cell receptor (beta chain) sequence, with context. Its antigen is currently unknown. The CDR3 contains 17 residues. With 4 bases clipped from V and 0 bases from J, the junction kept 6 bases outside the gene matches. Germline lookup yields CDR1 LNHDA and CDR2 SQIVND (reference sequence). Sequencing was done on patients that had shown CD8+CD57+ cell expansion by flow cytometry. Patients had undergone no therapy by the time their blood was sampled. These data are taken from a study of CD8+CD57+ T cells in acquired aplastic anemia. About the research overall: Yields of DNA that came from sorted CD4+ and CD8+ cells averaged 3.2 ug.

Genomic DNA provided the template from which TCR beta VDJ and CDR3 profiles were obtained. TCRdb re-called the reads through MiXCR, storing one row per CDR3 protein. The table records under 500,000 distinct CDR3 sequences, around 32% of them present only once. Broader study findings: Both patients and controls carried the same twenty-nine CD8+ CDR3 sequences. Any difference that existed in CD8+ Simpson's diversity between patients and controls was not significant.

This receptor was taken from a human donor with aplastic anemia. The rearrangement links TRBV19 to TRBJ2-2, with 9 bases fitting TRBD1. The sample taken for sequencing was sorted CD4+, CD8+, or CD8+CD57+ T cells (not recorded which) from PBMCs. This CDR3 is CASSKGQGCANTGELFF. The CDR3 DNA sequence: TGTGCCAGTAGTAAGGGACAGGGCTGTGCGAACACCGGGGAGCTGTTTTTT.